A selection of T cell receptor beta chains follows, all from one sample in a study of T cell changes during pregnancy in multiple sclerosis. The data were produced by immunoSEQ multiplex PCR, yet TCRdb's version contains in-frame clones alone and is incomplete. The sample consists of approximately 46,000 clones, 85% to 90% of them appearing once. This specimen consisted of CD8+ T cells from peripheral blood mononuclear cells, obtained in the second trimester of pregnancy. These receptors originate from a female donor with multiple sclerosis, enrolled in a pregnancy study. The CDR3 runs from the conserved cysteine through the conserved F or W. A D gene is named only where the DNA matches it firmly. Clone sizes are given selectively: once, few, many, or a class where the clone is expanded.

clone_size	v_call	j_call	d_call	cdr3_nt	cdr3_aa
.	TRBV5-5	TRBJ2-5	TRBD2	TGTGCCAGCAGCTTCTTTACTAGCGGGGGGTCCCAGTACTTC	CASSFFTSGGSQYF
.	TRBV6-1	TRBJ1-6	.	TGTGCCAGCAAAATCTTCAGGGACTATAATTCACCCCTCCACTTT	CASKIFRDYNSPLHF
.	TRBV19	TRBJ2-5	.	TGTGCCAGTAGCTACTTGGGGGAGACTGGGACATGGACCCAGTACTTC	CASSYLGETGTWTQYF
.	TRBV5-6	TRBJ2-7	.	TGTGCCAGCAGCTTTGGCATCTCCTACGAGCAGTACTTC	CASSFGISYEQYF
.	TRBV6-1	TRBJ1-5	TRBD1	TGTGCCAGCAGTGAAAGGGGACAGGGACATCAGCCCCAGCATTTT	CASSERGQGHQPQHF
.	TRBV9	TRBJ2-3	.	TGTGCCAGCAGCGCAGCAGATACGCAGTATTTT	CASSAADTQYF
.	TRBV6-1	TRBJ1-1	.	TGTGCCAGCAAGCGCGGGGCTCCTACTGAAGCTTTCTTT	CASKRGAPTEAFF
.	TRBV27	TRBJ2-7	TRBD1	TGTGCCAGCACCACAGGGGGATCCTACGAGCAGTACTTC	CASTTGGSYEQYF
.	TRBV29-1	TRBJ2-2	.	TGCAGCGTCCTCTATCTGGGGCGCACCGTGACCGGGGAGCTGTTTTTT	CSVLYLGRTVTGELFF
.	TRBV5-4	TRBJ2-1	.	TGTGCCAGCACCGACGGAGGGCTCGAGCAGTTCTTC	CASTDGGLEQFF
.	TRBV6-5	TRBJ1-1	.	TGTGCCAGCAGCTCGACAGATATGAACACTGAAGCTTTCTTT	CASSSTDMNTEAFF
once	TRBV7-6	TRBJ2-7	.	TGTGCCAGCAGCCCACAACAGGGATACGAGCAGTACTTC	CASSPQQGYEQYF
.	TRBV13	TRBJ2-1	TRBD2	TGTGCCAGCAGCTTAGAGTGGCGGGGGGGCTACAATGAGCAGTTCTTC	CASSLEWRGGYNEQFF
.	TRBV7-2	TRBJ2-3	.	TGTGCCAGCAGCACCACAGGGTCGTCGGATACGCAGTATTTT	CASSTTGSSDTQYF
.	TRBV6-4	TRBJ2-6	.	TGTGCCAGCAGTGACGCCCGGGGGTCTGGGGCCAACGTCCTGACTTTC	CASSDARGSGANVLTF
.	TRBV15	TRBJ2-6	.	TGTGCCACCAGCATTAGAAACTCTGGGGCCAACGTCCTGACTTTC	CATSIRNSGANVLTF
.	TRBV5-7	TRBJ1-5	.	TGTGCCAGCAGGGGCCTTGGGGCGGGGAGGGGTCAGCCCCAGCATTTT	CASRGLGAGRGQPQHF
.	TRBV6-6	TRBJ2-7	.	TGTGCCAGCAGTTACGGTAGCGCCGCCTACGAGCAGTACTTC	CASSYGSAAYEQYF
once	TRBV5-6	TRBJ1-4	.	TGTGCCAGCAGCTTGGGAGGTGCAACTAATGAAAAACTGTTTTTT	CASSLGGATNEKLFF
.	TRBV7-9	TRBJ2-4	.	TGTGCCAGCAGCCCAAGGGGCGGCAGGGGGGAGATAAACATTCAGTACTTC	CASSPRGGRGEINIQYF
.	TRBV6-6	TRBJ1-6	TRBD1	TGTGCCAGCAGTTCAGGGACAGGGGAAATTTCACCCCTCCACTTT	CASSSGTGEISPLHF
.	TRBV29-1	TRBJ2-1	.	TGCAGCGTTGCCGAGGGTGAGCAGTTCTTC	CSVAEGEQFF
.	TRBV5-6	TRBJ2-2	.	TGTGCCAGCAGCTTACAATCATCCTGGGGAGCCGGGGAGCTGTTTTTT	CASSLQSSWGAGELFF
.	TRBV5-8	TRBJ1-2	.	TGTGCCAGCACCCTTTACACCTTC	CASTLYTF
once	TRBV29-1	TRBJ2-3	TRBD1	TGCAGCGTTGAGGGAGACAGGGCGGAAAGTCCGGATACGCAGTATTTT	CSVEGDRAESPDTQYF
once	TRBV2	TRBJ1-4	.	TGTGCCAGCAGGGAGACGGGGGGTGGTGAAAAACTGTTTTTT	CASRETGGGEKLFF
once	TRBV7-9	TRBJ1-5	.	TGTGCCAGCAGCCCCCCGGGGGAACGGAATCAGCCCCAGCATTTT	CASSPPGERNQPQHF
.	TRBV7-6	TRBJ2-7	TRBD1	TGTGCCAGCAGCTTAGTAGCCACCGGCTTGGGGACAGGGGAAGGCGAGCAGTACTTC	CASSLVATGLGTGEGEQYF
.	TRBV25-1	TRBJ2-7	TRBD1	TGTGCCAGTACGACAGGGGCCGAGCAGTACTTC	CASTTGAEQYF
.	TRBV10-3	TRBJ1-5	.	TGTGCCACCCGTTCCCGAAGGGGGAATCAGCCCCAGCATTTT	CATRSRRGNQPQHF
.	TRBV2	TRBJ2-7	.	TGTGCCAGCAGTGATTTCAAGGAGCACTCCTACGAGCAGTACTTC	CASSDFKEHSYEQYF
.	TRBV19	TRBJ1-1	.	TGTGCCACTATGGATCGGATTCGACAGCCTTCGAACACTGAAGCTTTCTTT	CATMDRIRQPSNTEAFF
.	TRBV27	TRBJ2-6	.	TGTGCCAGCAGTCCCTACGTCTCTGGGGCCAACGTCCTGACTTTC	CASSPYVSGANVLTF
.	TRBV27	TRBJ2-7	.	TGTGCCAGCAGTTTAGATGAGGGTTCGTTGTACGAGCAGTACTTC	CASSLDEGSLYEQYF
.	TRBV7-6	TRBJ2-2	.	TGTGCCAGCAGCTTAGGTATCGGGGAGCTGTTTTTT	CASSLGIGELFF
.	TRBV19	TRBJ2-7	.	TGTGCCAGTAGTCTCCAGGGGTACGAGCAGTACTTC	CASSLQGYEQYF
few	TRBV2	TRBJ2-1	.	TGTGCCACCCTAGACAGGAAAAATGAGCAGTTCTTC	CATLDRKNEQFF